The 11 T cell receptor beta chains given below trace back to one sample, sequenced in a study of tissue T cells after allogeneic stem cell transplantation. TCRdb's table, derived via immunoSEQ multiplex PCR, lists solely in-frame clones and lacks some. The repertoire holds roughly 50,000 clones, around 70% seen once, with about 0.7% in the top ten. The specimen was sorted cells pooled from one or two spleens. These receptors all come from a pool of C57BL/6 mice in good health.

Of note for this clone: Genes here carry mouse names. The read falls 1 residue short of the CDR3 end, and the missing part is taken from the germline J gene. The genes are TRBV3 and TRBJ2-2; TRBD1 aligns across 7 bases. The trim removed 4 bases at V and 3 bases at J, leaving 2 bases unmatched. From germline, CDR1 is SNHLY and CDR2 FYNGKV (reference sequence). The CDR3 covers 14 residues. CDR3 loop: CASSSGQYTGQLYF. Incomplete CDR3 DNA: TGTGCCAGCAGCTCGGGACAGTACACCGGGCAGCTCTAC.

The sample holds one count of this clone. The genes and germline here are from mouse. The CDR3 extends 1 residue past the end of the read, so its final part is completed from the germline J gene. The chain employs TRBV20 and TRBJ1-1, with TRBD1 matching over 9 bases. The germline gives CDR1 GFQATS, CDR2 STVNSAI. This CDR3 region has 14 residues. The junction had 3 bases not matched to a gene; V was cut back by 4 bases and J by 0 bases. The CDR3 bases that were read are TGTGGTGCTAACCGGGACAGGGCAAACACAGAAGTCTTC. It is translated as CGANRDRANTEVF. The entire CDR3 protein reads CGANRDRANTEVFF. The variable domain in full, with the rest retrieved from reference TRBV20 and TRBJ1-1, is GALVYQYPRRTICKSGTSMRMECQAVGFQATSVAWYRQSPQKTFELIALSTVNSAIKYEQNFTQEKFPISHPNLSFSSMTVLNAYLEDRGLYLCGANRDRANTEVFFGKGTRLTVV.

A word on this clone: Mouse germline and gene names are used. The DNA read from the CDR3 is TGTGCCAGCAGCTTTGGGGCTAACTATGCTGAGCAGTTC. Its translation: CASSFGANYAEQF. The CDR3 as a whole reads CASSFGANYAEQFF. This chain links TRBV3 with TRBJ2-1; D is possibly TRBD1 or TRBD2 (5 bases each). The CDR3 extends 1 residue past the end of the read, so its final part is completed from the germline J gene. There are 14 residues in the CDR3. Looked up from germline, CDR1 is SNHLY and CDR2 is FYNGKV (reference sequence). The V and J ends lost 3 bases and 0 bases respectively, with 6 bases between them.

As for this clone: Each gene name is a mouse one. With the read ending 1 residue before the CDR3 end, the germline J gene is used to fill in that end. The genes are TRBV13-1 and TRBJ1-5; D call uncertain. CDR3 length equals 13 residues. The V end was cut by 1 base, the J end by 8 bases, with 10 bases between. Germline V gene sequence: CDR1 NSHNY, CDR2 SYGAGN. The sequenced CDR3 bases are TGTGCCAGCAGTGATCAGCCGGGGAAGGCTCCGCTT. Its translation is CASSDQPGKAPL. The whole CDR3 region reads CASSDQPGKAPLF.

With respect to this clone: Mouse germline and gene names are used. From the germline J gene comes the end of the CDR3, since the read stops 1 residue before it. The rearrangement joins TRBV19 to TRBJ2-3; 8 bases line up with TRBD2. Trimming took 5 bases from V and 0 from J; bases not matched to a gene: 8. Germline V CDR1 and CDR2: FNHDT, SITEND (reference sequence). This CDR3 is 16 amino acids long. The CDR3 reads CASRPTGGFSAETLYF. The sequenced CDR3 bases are TGTGCCAGCAGGCCCACTGGGGGCTTTAGTGCAGAAACGCTGTAT.

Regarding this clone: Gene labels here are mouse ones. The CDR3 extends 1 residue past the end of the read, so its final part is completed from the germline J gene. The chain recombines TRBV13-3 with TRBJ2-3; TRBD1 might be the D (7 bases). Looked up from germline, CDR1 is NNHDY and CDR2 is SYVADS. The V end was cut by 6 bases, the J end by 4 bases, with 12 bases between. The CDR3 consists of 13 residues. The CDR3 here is CASTQGGPETLYF. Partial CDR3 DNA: TGTGCCAGCACGCAGGGGGGTCCAGAAACGCTGTAT.

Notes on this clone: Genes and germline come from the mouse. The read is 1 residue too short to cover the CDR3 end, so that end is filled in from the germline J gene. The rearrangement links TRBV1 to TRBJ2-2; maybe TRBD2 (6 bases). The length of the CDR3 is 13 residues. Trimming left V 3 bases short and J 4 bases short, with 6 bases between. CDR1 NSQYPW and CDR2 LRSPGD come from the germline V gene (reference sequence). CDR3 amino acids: CTCSAGGTGQLYF. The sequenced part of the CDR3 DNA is TGCACCTGCAGTGCTGGGGGCACCGGGCAGCTCTAC.

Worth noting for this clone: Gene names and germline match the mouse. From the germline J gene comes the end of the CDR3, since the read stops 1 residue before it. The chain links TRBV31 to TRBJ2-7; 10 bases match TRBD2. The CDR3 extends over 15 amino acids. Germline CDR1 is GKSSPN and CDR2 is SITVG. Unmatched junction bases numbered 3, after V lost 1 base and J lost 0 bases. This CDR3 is CAWSRDWGFSYEQYF. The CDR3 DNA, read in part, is TGTGCCTGGAGTCGGGACTGGGGATTCTCCTATGAACAGTAC.

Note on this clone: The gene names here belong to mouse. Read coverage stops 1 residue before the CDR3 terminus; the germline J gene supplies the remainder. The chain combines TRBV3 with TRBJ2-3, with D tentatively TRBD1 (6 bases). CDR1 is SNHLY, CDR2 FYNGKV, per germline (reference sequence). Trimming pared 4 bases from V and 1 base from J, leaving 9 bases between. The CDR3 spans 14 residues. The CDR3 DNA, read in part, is TGTGCCAGCAGCTCTCCAGGGGGTGCAGAAACGCTGTAT. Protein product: CASSSPGGAETLY. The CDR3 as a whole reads CASSSPGGAETLYF.

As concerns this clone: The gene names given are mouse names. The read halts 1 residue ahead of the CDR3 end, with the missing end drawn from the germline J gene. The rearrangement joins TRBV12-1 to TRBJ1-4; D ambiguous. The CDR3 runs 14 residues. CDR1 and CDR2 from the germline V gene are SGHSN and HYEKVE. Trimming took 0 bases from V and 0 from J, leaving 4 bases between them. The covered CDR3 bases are TGTGCCAGCTCTCTCGAGATTTCCAACGAAAGATTATTT. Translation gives CASSLEISNERLF. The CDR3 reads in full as CASSLEISNERLFF.

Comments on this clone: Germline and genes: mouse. CDR3 DNA (partial): TGTGCCAGCAGTTGGACATCTTCTGGAAATACGCTCTAT. Its translation: CASSWTSSGNTLY. The full CDR3 reads CASSWTSSGNTLYF. The chain employs TRBV13-1 and TRBJ1-3, with D maybe TRBD1 (5 bases). The CDR3 end falls 1 residue outside the read, so it is completed with the germline J gene. The germline CDR1 and CDR2 sequences are NSHNY and SYGAGN. The CDR3 runs to 14 residues. V lost 4 bases and J lost 0, with 8 bases in between.